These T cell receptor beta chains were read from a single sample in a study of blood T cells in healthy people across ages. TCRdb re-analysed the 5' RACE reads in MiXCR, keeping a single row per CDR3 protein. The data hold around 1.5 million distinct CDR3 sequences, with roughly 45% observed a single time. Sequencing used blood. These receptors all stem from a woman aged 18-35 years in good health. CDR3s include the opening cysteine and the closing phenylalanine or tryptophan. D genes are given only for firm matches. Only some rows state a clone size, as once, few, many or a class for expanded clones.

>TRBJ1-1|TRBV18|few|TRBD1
TGTGCCAGCTCACCACGGGGACAGGGTACGAACACTGAAGCTTTCTTT
CASSPRGQGTNTEAFF
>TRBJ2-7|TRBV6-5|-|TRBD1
TGTGCCAGCAGTTACCCTAGGACAGGGCGATACGAGCAGTACTTC
CASSYPRTGRYEQYF
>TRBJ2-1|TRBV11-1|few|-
TGTGCCAGCAGCCGTCAGCCCCCCTACAATGAGCAGTTCTTC
CASSRQPPYNEQFF
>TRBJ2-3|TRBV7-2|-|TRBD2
TGTGCCAGCAGGCCGAGACTAGCGGGAGGGCCAAGGTCAGATACGCGGTATTTT
CASRPRLAGGPRSDTRYF
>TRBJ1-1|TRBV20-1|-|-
TGCAGTGCTAGAGATTTCGGGGGATTCACTGAAGCTTTCTTT
CSARDFGGFTEAFF
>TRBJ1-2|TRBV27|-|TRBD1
TGTGCCAGCAGTTTCAGGGGGGGACAGCTCTCGCACTATGGCTACACCTTC
CASSFRGGQLSHYGYTF
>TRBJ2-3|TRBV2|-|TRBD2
TGTGCCAGCAGAGCGGGACTCTACTCTGATACGCAGTATTTT
CASRAGLYSDTQYF
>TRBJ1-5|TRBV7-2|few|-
TGTGCCAGCAGCTTGGCGTTGGAACCTAATCAGCCCCAGCATTTT
CASSLALEPNQPQHF
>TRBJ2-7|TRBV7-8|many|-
TGTGCCAGCAGCTTCACCCCTTTGGTATCCTACGAGCAGTACTTC
CASSFTPLVSYEQYF
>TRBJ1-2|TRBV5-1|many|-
TGCGCCAGCAGCTTGGAGGCACGACACTATGGCTACACCTTC
CASSLEARHYGYTF
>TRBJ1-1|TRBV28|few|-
TGTGCCAGCAGTTTTTGGGGAACTGAAGCTTTCTTT
CASSFWGTEAFF
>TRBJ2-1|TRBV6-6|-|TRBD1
TGTGCCAGCAGCTACGGAGGGACAGGGGGACCCAATGAGCAGTTCTTC
CASSYGGTGGPNEQFF
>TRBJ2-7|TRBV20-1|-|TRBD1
TGCAGTGCTAGGGGACCTCAGGGGGCCTACGAGCAGTACTTC
CSARGPQGAYEQYF
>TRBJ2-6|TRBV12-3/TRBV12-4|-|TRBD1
TGTGCCAGCAGCTCCGGGACAGGATCCCCTGGGGCCAACGTCCTGACTTTC
CASSSGTGSPGANVLTF
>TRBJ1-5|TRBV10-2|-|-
TGCGCCAGCAGTGAGAGCCCAAGGACTCCACCGGGGCAGCCCCAGCATTTT
CASSESPRTPPGQPQHF
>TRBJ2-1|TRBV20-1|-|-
TGCAGTGCTAGTTACTTAGAGGGAAATTACAATGAGCAGTTCTTC
CSASYLEGNYNEQFF
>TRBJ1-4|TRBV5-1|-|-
TGCGCCAGCAGCCCCCGGGACAAGGACGAAAAACTGTTTTTT
CASSPRDKDEKLFF
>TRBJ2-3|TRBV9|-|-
TGTGCCAGCAGCGCAGGGAGGTATAATACAGATACGCAGTATTTT
CASSAGRYNTDTQYF
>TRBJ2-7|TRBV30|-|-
TGTGCCTGGACGGGGGCCAACTACGAGCAGTACTTC
CAWTGANYEQYF
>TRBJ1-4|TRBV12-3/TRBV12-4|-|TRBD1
TGTGCCAGCAGTCCCCAGGGACAGTCTACTAATGGAAAACTGTTTTTT
CASSPQGQSTNGKLFF
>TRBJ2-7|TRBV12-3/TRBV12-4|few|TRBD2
TGTGCCAGCAGACCTCAAGCGGGAGGGCCCGGTGAGCAGTACTTC
CASRPQAGGPGEQYF
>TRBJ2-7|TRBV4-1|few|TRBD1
TGCGCCAGCAGCCAACCTACCTCAGGGGGTGGGTACGAGCAGTACTTC
CASSQPTSGGGYEQYF
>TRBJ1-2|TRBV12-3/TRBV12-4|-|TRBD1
TGTGCCAGCGCCAGGGGACAGAACTATGGCTACACCTTC
CASARGQNYGYTF
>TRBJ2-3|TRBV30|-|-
TGTGCCTGGAGTGTCGGGGATACGCAGTATTTT
CAWSVGDTQYF
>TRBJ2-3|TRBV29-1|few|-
TGCAGCGTTGATGTACGGGGGTTCGCAGATACGCAGTATTTT
CSVDVRGFADTQYF
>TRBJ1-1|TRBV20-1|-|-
TGCAGTTCAGGGACGGATAACACTGAAGCTTTCTTT
CSSGTDNTEAFF
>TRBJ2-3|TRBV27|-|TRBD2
TGTGCCAGCAGTTTATCCCGGCTAGCGGGGGGTTTGGGCGATACGCAGTATTTT
CASSLSRLAGGLGDTQYF
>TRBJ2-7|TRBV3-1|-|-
TGTGCCAGCAGCCAGGGTTCAATCGAGCAGTACTTC
CASSQGSIEQYF
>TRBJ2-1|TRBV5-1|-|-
TGCGCCAGCAGCCCGAGCGGGCTCAATGAGCAGTTCTTC
CASSPSGLNEQFF
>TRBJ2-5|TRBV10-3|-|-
TGTGCCATCAGTGAAGTGTCAGACCAAGAGACCCAGTACTTC
CAISEVSDQETQYF
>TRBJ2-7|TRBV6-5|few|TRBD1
TGTGCCAGCAGCCTCATAGGGGGCACCCCCTCCTACGAGCAGTACTTC
CASSLIGGTPSYEQYF
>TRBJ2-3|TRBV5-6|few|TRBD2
TGTGCCAGCAGCTTGGACGGACTAGCGGTCACAGATACGCAGTATTTT
CASSLDGLAVTDTQYF
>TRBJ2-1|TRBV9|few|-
TGTGCCAGCAGCGTAGATAGCGGCATCTACAATGAGCAGTTCTTC
CASSVDSGIYNEQFF
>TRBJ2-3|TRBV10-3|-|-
TGTGCCATCAGTGAGTCGAGGGCAACAGATACGCAGTATTTT
CAISESRATDTQYF
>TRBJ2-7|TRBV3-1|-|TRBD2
TGTGCCAGCAGCCAAGAGCGGCTAGCGGGGGCTAACTCCTACGAGCAGTACTTC
CASSQERLAGANSYEQYF
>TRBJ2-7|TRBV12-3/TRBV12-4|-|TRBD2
TGTGCCAGCAGTAGGGGACTAGCGGGGTTGGGGTACTTC
CASSRGLAGLGYF
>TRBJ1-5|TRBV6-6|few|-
TGTGCCACCTGGAGGGTTTATAGCAATCAGCCCCAGCATTTT
CATWRVYSNQPQHF
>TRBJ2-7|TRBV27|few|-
TGTGCCAGCAGTTTGGGTCTTAGGTCCTACGAGCAGTACTTC
CASSLGLRSYEQYF
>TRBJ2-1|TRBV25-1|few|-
TGTGCCAGCAGTTACCACAGGGACCCCAATGAGCAGTTCTTC
CASSYHRDPNEQFF
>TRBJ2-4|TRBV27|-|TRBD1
TGTGCCAGCATGGCTGCAGGGGGCTTGTACATTCAGTACTTC
CASMAAGGLYIQYF
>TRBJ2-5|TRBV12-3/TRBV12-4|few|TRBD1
TGTGCCAGCAGCGGGGACAGAACTATGGGGGAGCAGTACTTC
CASSGDRTMGEQYF
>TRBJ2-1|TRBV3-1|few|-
TGTGCCAGCAGCCAAGATCAAGCGGGCAAGCAGTTCTTC
CASSQDQAGKQFF
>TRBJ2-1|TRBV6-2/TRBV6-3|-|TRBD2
TGTGCCAGCAGTCGTGGGAGGGCCAGTTATGAGCAGTTCTTC
CASSRGRASYEQFF
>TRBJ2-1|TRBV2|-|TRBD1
TGTGCCAGCATGGAAGGGACAGGGGGCAAGAATGAGCAGTTCTTC
CASMEGTGGKNEQFF
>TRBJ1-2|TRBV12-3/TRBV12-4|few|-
TGTGCCAGTAGTCTACCCGGGGGGTATGGCCACACCTTC
CASSLPGGYGHTF
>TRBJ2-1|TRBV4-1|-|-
TGCGCCAGCAGCCAGGGAGCAGTTGCGGGCTACAATGAGCAGTTCTTC
CASSQGAVAGYNEQFF
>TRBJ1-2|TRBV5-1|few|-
TGCGCCAGCAGCTTGGAACAGGGAGGGAATGGCTACACCTTC
CASSLEQGGNGYTF
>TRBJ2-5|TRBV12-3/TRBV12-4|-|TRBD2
TGTGCCAGTATCGGACTAGCGGGGAATGAGCAGTACTTC
CASIGLAGNEQYF
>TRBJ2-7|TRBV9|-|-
TGTGCCAGCAGCGTAGGTCTCAGGGGAAACGAGCAGTACTTC
CASSVGLRGNEQYF
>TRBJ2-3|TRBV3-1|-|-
TGTGCCAGCAGCCAAGACCGGGGCTCCCGACGGGCGCAGTATTTT
CASSQDRGSRRAQYF
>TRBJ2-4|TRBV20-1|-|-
TGCAGTGCCCCAAGGGGGGGGCTGGGAAACATTCAGTACTTC
CSAPRGGLGNIQYF
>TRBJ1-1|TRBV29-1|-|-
TGCAGCGTTGTAGAAAATCTTGAAGCTTTCTTT
CSVVENLEAFF
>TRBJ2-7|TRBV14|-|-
TGTGCCGGCAGCCAGGACCTCGACAGGCCCTACGAGCAGTACTTC
CAGSQDLDRPYEQYF